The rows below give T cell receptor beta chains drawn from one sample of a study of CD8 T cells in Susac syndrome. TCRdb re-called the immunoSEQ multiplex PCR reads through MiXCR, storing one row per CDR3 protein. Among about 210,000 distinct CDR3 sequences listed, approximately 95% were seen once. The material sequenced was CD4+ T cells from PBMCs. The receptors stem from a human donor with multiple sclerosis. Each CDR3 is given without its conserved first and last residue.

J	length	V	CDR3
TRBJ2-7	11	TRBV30	AWSVGQGYEQY
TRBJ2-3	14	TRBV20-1	SATSRGGTSTDTQY
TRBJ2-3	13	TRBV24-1	ATSDAGTAGDTQY
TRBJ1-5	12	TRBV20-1	SARSGEGNQPQH
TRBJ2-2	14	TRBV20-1	SASAPIGANTGELF
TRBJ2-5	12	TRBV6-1	ASRTGGRQETQY
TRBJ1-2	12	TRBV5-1	ASSLALGGRADT
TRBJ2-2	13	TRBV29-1	SVEGKRGPPGELF
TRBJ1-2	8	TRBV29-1	SVGENGYT
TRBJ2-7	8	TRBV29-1	SAGTDEQY
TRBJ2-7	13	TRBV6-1	ASNSGLAGTYEQY
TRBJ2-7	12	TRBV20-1	SATRGSDAYEQY
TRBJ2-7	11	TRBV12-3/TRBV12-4	ASSLGEVSEQY
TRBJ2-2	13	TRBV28	ASSWTGGRAGELF
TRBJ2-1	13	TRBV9	ASSSSGGTYNEQF
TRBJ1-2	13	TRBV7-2	ASSLIPGTHYGYT
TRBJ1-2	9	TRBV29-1	SVGTNYGYT
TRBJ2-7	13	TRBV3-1	ASSQAAGKFHEQY
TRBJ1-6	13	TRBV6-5	ASLLRPGSNSPLH
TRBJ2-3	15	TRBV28	ASRVPGLAGVTDTQY
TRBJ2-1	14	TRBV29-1	SVAGTSGRWDNEQF
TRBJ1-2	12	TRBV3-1	ASSPHRGDYGYT
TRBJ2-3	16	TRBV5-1	ASSLPTSAGKSTDTQY
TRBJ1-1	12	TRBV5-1	ASYRENMNTEAF
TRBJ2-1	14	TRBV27	ASRNLERVAGFEQF
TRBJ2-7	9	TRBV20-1	SAETVNEQY
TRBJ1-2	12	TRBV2	ASSEAHRDSGYT
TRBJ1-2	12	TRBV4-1	ASSQLGSLYGYT
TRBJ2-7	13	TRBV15	ATSRDLPPQYEQY
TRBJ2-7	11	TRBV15	ATSRGGSYEQY
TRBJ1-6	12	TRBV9	ASSGDSYNSPLH
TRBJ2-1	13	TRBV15	ATSHSEHSYNEQF
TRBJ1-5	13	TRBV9	ASSAGTGATQPQH
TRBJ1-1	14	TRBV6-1	ASSDGQTRKNTEAF
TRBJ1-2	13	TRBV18	ASSPPSLRVDGYT
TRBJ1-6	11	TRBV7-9	ASGRTPDSPLH
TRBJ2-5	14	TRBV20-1	SARIPLAGKGETQY
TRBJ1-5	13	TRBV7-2	ASSIRQGDNQPQH
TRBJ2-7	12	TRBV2	ASSEGLAAYEQY
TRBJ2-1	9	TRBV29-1	SVGGLNEQF
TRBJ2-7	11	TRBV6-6	ATRGRGEYEQY
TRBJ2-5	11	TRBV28	ASSSDREETQY
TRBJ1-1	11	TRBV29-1	SVDFTGGTEAF